The 3 T cell receptor beta chains below all came from one sample that was sequenced in a study of T cell responses to AZD1222 COVID-19 vaccine. TCRdb's copy holds only in-frame clones and misses some; the assay was immunoSEQ multiplex PCR. This table has about 110,000 clones, 94% appearing once. The sequencing here drew on peripheral blood, taken 28 days after the second AZD1222 dose. The receptor set was obtained from an adult who received the AZD1222 COVID-19 vaccine.

The rearrangement joins TRBV5-1 to TRBJ2-3, with 10 bases fitting TRBD2. Germline loops: CDR1 SGHRS, CDR2 YFSETQ. This CDR3 region has 15 residues. Germline trimming cut 4 bases from V and 4 bases from J; bases unmatched to any gene: 6. In nucleotides, the CDR3 is TGCGCCAGCAGCCCCGGGACTAGCGTCGCAGATACGCAGTATTTT. It codes for CASSPGTSVADTQYF.

The chain recombines TRBV13 with TRBJ2-1; possibly TRBD2 for D (7 bases). V was shortened by 2 bases and J by 9 bases, with 14 bases between the two germline ends. The germline gives CDR1 PRHDT, CDR2 FYEKMQ (reference sequence). The CDR3 totals 14 residues. CDR3: CASSLRGGAGEQFF. The CDR3 DNA reads as TGTGCCAGCAGCTTACGAGGGGGGGCTGGTGAGCAGTTCTTC.

This sequence joins TRBV6-5 and TRBJ2-1; the D gene is possibly TRBD2 (5 bases). Germline CDR1 and CDR2: MNHEY and SVGAGI. This CDR3 contains 15 residues. The V end was cut by 9 bases, the J end by 0 bases, with 15 bases between. The CDR3 DNA sequence: TGTGCCAGTTCCCACACGGGGAGCTCCTACAATGAGCAGTTCTTC. Its translation: CASSHTGSSYNEQFF.